The sequence of this T cell receptor beta chain was determined in a study of tumor-infiltrating lymphocytes in primary liver carcinoma (dated by TCRdb to 2016 to 2017). Study-wide context: About five patients with histopathologically diagnosed primary liver carcinoma underwent surgical resection in China between late 2015 and March 2016. The five patients, three men and two women aged 30 to 69 years, had hepatocellular carcinoma (four) or combined HCC and intrahepatic cholangiocarcinoma (one). The tumors of the five patients were staged as T1-T3 N0M0, with maximum diameters ranging from roughly 4 to 10 cm. Each sample produced roughly 3.5 to 7.13 million productive TCRbeta reads, and read depth showed no significant difference between tissue types. For each liver tumor, the study sampled five regions along with adjacent normal tissue and blood, and applied TCRbeta repertoire sequencing, expression microarrays and whole-exome sequencing. A total of 35 or so specimens from 5 patients underwent TCRbeta repertoire sequencing, comprising 25 tumor regions, 5 adjacent noncancerous liver tissues and 5 peripheral blood samples. Repertoires from technical replicates were highly reproducible, with mean shared-clone rates approximately 0.9 and correlation coefficients above 0.98. Study-level results and caveats: The study included only five or six patients, and the authors note findings should be validated in a larger study. Pairs of tumor regions showed greater repertoire overlap (mean around 35%) than tumor-adjacent pairs (roughly 17%) or tumor-blood pairs (around 15%), which is consistent with antigen-driven expansion. Because sequencing covered only the TCR beta chain and unpaired alpha chains were not captured, true repertoire diversity is likely underestimated. Because the samples were bulk and unsorted, CD4+ and CD8+ T cell repertoires could not be compared. Compared with blood, tumors had a significantly larger share of the repertoire taken up by the top 250 clones (p = 0.039).

Ends trimmed: V by 4 bases, J by 5 bases; bases unmatched to a gene: 14. The CDR3 covers 18 residues, taking in both the cysteine and the phenylalanine. Left in the record is the CDR3 DNA by itself, 54 bases read in frame from the first base. Via the germline V gene, CDR1 is MNHNS and CDR2 SASEGT. There are a few counts of this clonotype. Its antigen is unknown. Base qualities are missing; no much larger clone stands one base away. TRIzol reagent was used to extract blood RNA from unsorted whole blood, while the DNeasy Blood & Tissue kit provided the germline DNA. At the time of sampling, the patients were treatment-naive and had chronic HBV infection. Before surgery, roughly 4 milliliters of peripheral blood were collected into K2EDTA tubes. A constant-region primer and ProtoScript II reverse transcriptase were used to reverse-transcribe TCRbeta-specific cDNA from roughly 500 ng total RNA. The TCRbeta libraries were prepared through three rounds of nested multiplex PCR following a slightly modified ARM-PCR procedure. Each of the first two PCR rounds ran for about 10 cycles and used multiplex TRBV1-TRBV30 forward primers together with a Cbeta reverse primer. Sample barcodes and Illumina adapters were added in a final 25-cycle PCR with Deep VentR polymerase. Before sequencing, amplicons of 200-500 bp were purified from gel using a QIAquick gel extraction kit. An Illumina HiSeq 2500 was used to sequence the TCRbeta amplicons with 250-bp paired-end reads. The original pipeline was this. Trimmomatic v0.33 was used to quality-trim the reads, and FLASH v1.2.11 was used to merge paired reads so that full CDR3 sequences could be recovered. V, D and J germline segments were assigned to the rearranged TCRbeta sequences by MiGEC v1.2.1b. Clonotype statistics and Shannon-Wiener diversity indices were computed with VDJtools v1.0.0. Except for diversity analysis, only the 250 most abundant clonotypes of each sample were used in subsequent analyses to reduce sampling bias. In TCRdb, the public reads were trimmed at Q25 with fastp and aligned with MiXCR, with productive beta chains retained. Each record represents a unique CDR3 protein, reported with the most common genes and DNA among its rows. For this entry, the V and J calls and clone size follow TCRdb and not the study's own pipeline. This sample comprises some 190,000 distinct CDR3 sequences, 60% of them detected only once. 72% of the sample comes from the top ten.

The chain employs TRBV6-1 and TRBJ2-5; a stretch of 12 junction bases matches TRBD2. This TCR derives from a man in his forties with primary liver carcinoma and hepatitis B virus infection. Material: peripheral blood. The DNA is TGTGCCAGCAGTGGATTTCTAGCGGGAGGGCCCTCGGGCGAGACCCAGTACTTC. Its translation is CASSGFLAGGPSGETQYF.